This T cell receptor (beta chain) was obtained from a study of human T cells and chemical hapten exposure. Study as a whole: Small volume differences among pooled libraries mainly caused per-sample TCR yield variation. Study-level findings and limits: TCRs at high frequency, those above 1 in 1000, did not change with DPC sensitization.

The library gave individual cDNA molecules unique molecular identifiers. Original processing methods: A typical sample had 100,000 or so TCRs, with roughly 20,000 to 690,600 overall. TCRdb re-called the RACE reads through MiXCR, storing one row per CDR3 protein. The V and J calls shown here were made by TCRdb, not taken from the authors' results. The data contain some 93,000 distinct CDR3 sequences, about 8.8% of them seen just once; the ten biggest clones take up 2.9%. Time point denoted: healthy volunteer bleed at 2 weeks. The template was total RNA from unfractionated whole blood. The ends were cut back, 2 bases at V and 8 bases at J, with 12 bases in the middle. The CDR3 length is 14 residues. Details on this clonotype: The antigen is unknown.

The sample taken for sequencing was whole blood. The chain uses TRBV12-3 or TRBV12-4 and TRBJ2-2, with unresolved D. The TCR originated in a female donor in good health. Some clones in this sample may be carry-over from other donors' samples. The CDR3 region is CASSLFIWSGELFF. As DNA, the CDR3 is TGTGCCAGCAGTTTATTCATTTGGTCTGGGGAGCTGTTTTTT.